What follows are 12 T cell receptor beta chains derived from one specimen sequenced in a study of cytomegalovirus exposure and HLA in healthy donors. The PCR employed 60 Vbeta primers together with 13 Jbeta primers. The protocol was immunoSEQ multiplex PCR, while the TCRdb copy is restricted to in-frame clones and leaves out a portion. The data contain some 130,000 clones, about 74% of them singletons. The sequenced sample was PBMCs. The origin of the receptors is a woman in her sixties or seventies in good health and CMV-seronegative.

The chain links TRBV28 to TRBJ1-2; 7 bases match TRBD1. Germline CDR1 MDHEN, CDR2 SYDVKM. This CDR3 is built from 14 residues. Germline trimming cut 5 bases from V and 1 base from J; bases unmatched to any gene: 4. This CDR3 reads CASSPGTDNYGYTF. The CDR3 DNA sequence: TGTGCCAGCAGTCCTGGGACAGATAACTATGGCTACACCTTC.

This clone occurred a few times. CDR3 coding DNA: TGTGCCATCAGGGAAGATGCGGGCTACACAGATACGCAGTATTTT. This encodes CAIREDAGYTDTQYF. The chain is built from TRBV10-3 and TRBJ2-3; possibly TRBD2 for D (5 bases). The CDR3 sequence is 15 residues long. From germline, CDR1 is ENHRY and CDR2 SYGVKD. Trimming stripped 6 bases from V and 2 bases from J, with 15 bases between.

The J gene is TRBJ1-2, the V gene TRBV7-9; no reliable D call. The CDR3 length is 14 residues. The V end lost 4 bases, the J end lost 2 bases, and 11 bases lay between the germline ends. Germline-derived CDR1 and CDR2 are SEHNR and FQNEAQ (reference sequence). The CDR3 reads CASSSSAGNYGYTF. The CDR3, as DNA: TGTGCCAGCAGCTCCAGCGCGGGGAACTATGGCTACACCTTC.

V gene TRBV5-1 combines with J gene TRBJ2-7; 13 bases line up with TRBD2. The V gene's germline CDR1 is SGHRS and CDR2 YFSETQ. The CDR3 loop spans 16 amino acids. Trimming at V came to 4 bases and at J to 6 bases, leaving 10 bases not matched to a gene. CDR3 DNA sequence: TGCGCCAGCAGCCTCGGACTAGCGGGAGCCTCCCTCGAGCAGTACTTC. This sequence encodes CASSLGLAGASLEQYF. Based on the CDR3 plus reference TRBV5-1 and TRBJ2-7, the full variable domain is KAGVTQTPRYLIKTRGQQVTLSCSPISGHRSVSWYQQTPGQGLQFLFEYFSETQRNKGNFPGRFSGRQFSNSRSEMNVSTLELGDSALYLCASSLGLAGASLEQYFGPGTRLTVT.

This chain joins TRBV2 and TRBJ2-7, with D hard to call. The CDR3 runs to 12 residues. CDR1 and CDR2 from the germline V gene are SNHLY and FYNNEI. V lost 7 bases and J lost 3, with 10 bases in between. The CDR3 reads CASNRTYYEQYF. CDR3 DNA: TGTGCCAGCAATCGCACATACTACGAGCAGTACTTC.

The rearrangement joins TRBV10-1 to TRBJ2-1, with 11 bases aligning to TRBD2. This CDR3 is 16 amino acids long. J gave up 0 bases and V 6 bases, and 4 bases lay outside the gene matches. Germline-derived CDR1 and CDR2 are WNHNN and SYGVQD (reference sequence). The CDR3 loop is CASSETSGSSYNEQFF. Here the CDR3 DNA reads TGCGCCAGCAGCGAAACTAGCGGGAGCTCCTACAATGAGCAGTTCTTC.

This clone was seen once. The rearrangement joins TRBV23-1 to TRBJ2-7; a weak D match, TRBD1 (6 bases). TRBV23-1 is assigned to the ORF class and has an uncertain function. V shed 1 base and J shed 9 bases, with 22 bases lying between them. The CDR3 sequence is 16 residues long. CDR3 nucleotides: TGCGCCAGCAGTCAATTCCCGGGACAAATAACGAGCGGGCAGTACTTC. It codes for CASSQFPGQITSGQYF.

This rearrangement joins TRBV2 to TRBJ2-1, with 7 bases aligning to TRBD2. The CDR3 contains 13 residues. CDR1 and CDR2 from the germline V gene are SNHLY and FYNNEI. The J segment lost 9 bases and the V segment lost 8 bases, leaving 10 bases of the junction unmatched. For the CDR3, the DNA is TGTGCCAGCCACCCTCTAGCGGATCTTGAGCAGTTCTTC. Residues: CASHPLADLEQFF.

This chain uses TRBV19 with TRBJ2-7; TRBD1 matches 10 bases. Germline assignment: CDR1 LNHDA and CDR2 SQIVND (reference sequence). This CDR3 region has 14 residues. Trimming removed 10 bases from V and 4 bases from J; junction bases left unmatched: 10. Here the CDR3 DNA reads TGTGCCACCCGGACCGGGACAGGGGATTACGAGCAGTACTTC. Its protein product is CATRTGTGDYEQYF.

V gene TRBV28 combines with J gene TRBJ2-5; the D is unclear. Trimming took 3 bases from V and 5 from J, leaving 7 bases between them. CDR3 size: 12 residues. CDR1 and CDR2 (germline): MDHEN, SYDVKM. CDR3 residues: CASSLRLETQYF. The CDR3 nucleotides are TGTGCCAGCAGTTTGAGGTTGGAGACCCAGTACTTC. Using reference TRBV28 and TRBJ2-5 for the parts outside the CDR3, the full variable domain is DVKVTQSSRYLVKRTGEKVFLECVQDMDHENMFWYRQDPGLGLRLIYFSYDVKMKEKGDIPEGYSVSREKKERFSLILESASTNQTSMYLCASSLRLETQYFGPGTRLLVL.

The rearrangement joins TRBV13 to TRBJ2-7, with TRBD1 as a possible D gene (6 bases). CDR1 is PRHDT, CDR2 FYEKMQ, per germline (reference sequence). This CDR3 is 15 amino acids long. The V gene lost 5 bases and the J gene lost 1 base, with 15 bases spanning the gap. CDR3 amino acids: CASSILIRGSYEQYF. The CDR3 nucleotides read TGTGCCAGCAGCATTTTAATCAGGGGATCCTACGAGCAGTACTTC.

This chain connects TRBV23-1 to TRBJ2-1; 8 bases line up with TRBD2. TRBV23-1 is an ORF; its function is uncertain. The CDR3 has 18 amino acids. The trim removed 0 bases at V and 0 bases at J, leaving 7 bases unmatched. The CDR3 sequence: CASSQSVPGLDSYNEQFF. The CDR3 nucleotides read TGCGCCAGCAGTCAATCCGTGCCGGGACTAGACTCCTACAATGAGCAGTTCTTC.